This entry lists 17 T cell receptor beta chains sequenced from one sample in a study of T cell changes during pregnancy in multiple sclerosis. Sequenced by immunoSEQ multiplex PCR; TCRdb stores in-frame clones only, minus some. The sample contains about 67,000 clones, about 89% of which appear only once. The source material was peripheral blood, sampled in the second trimester of pregnancy. The receptors originated from a female donor with multiple sclerosis, enrolled in a pregnancy study.

The chain couples TRBV13 to TRBJ2-1, with a tentative D call TRBD1 (7 bases). Looked up from germline, CDR1 is PRHDT and CDR2 is FYEKMQ (reference sequence). There are 13 residues in the CDR3. Trimming removed 6 bases from V and 8 bases from J, with 14 bases in between. CDR3 loop: CASRQGGGDEQFF. Here the CDR3 DNA reads TGTGCCAGCAGGCAGGGGGGAGGCGATGAGCAGTTCTTC.

The chain recombines TRBV9 with TRBJ1-4, with 9 bases fitting TRBD1. Germline values: CDR1 SGDLS, CDR2 YYNGEE. Trimming at V came to 4 bases and at J to 6 bases, leaving 7 bases not matched to a gene. The CDR3 extends over 15 amino acids. CDR3 residues: CASSFSQGADEKLFF. The DNA for the CDR3 is TGTGCCAGCAGCTTCTCACAGGGGGCGGATGAAAAACTGTTTTTT.

The rearrangement joins TRBV30 to TRBJ2-6; D is possibly TRBD1 (5 bases). This CDR3 comprises 14 residues. CDR1 and CDR2 from the germline V gene are GTSNPN and SVGIG (reference sequence). The germline V and J ends were trimmed by 5 bases and 6 bases, with 14 bases remaining between them. For the CDR3, the DNA is TGTGCCTGGGGGGCCCCACCCGAGGCCAACGTCCTGACTTTC. Protein product: CAWGAPPEANVLTF.

The J gene is TRBJ1-5, the V gene TRBV5-1, with 7 bases fitting TRBD1. From germline, CDR1 is SGHRS and CDR2 YFSETQ. This CDR3 spans 15 amino acids. The J segment lost 3 bases and the V segment lost 1 base, leaving 4 bases of the junction unmatched. CDR3 DNA: TGCGCCAGCAGCTTGACAGGGGAAAACAATCAGCCCCAGCATTTT. Its translation is CASSLTGENNQPQHF.

The CDR3 spells CASSVDNYEQYF. CDR3 DNA sequence: TGTGCCAGCAGCGTGGACAACTACGAGCAGTACTTC. The rearrangement links TRBV6-5 to TRBJ2-7; possibly TRBD1 for D (5 bases). The V end was cut by 6 bases, the J end by 3 bases, with 9 bases between. The V gene's germline CDR1 is MNHEY and CDR2 SVGAGI. There are 12 residues in the CDR3.

The genes are TRBV6-1 and TRBJ2-6; D is perhaps TRBD2 (5 bases). The CDR3 totals 21 residues. Trimming cost V 2 bases and J 1 base, with 24 bases left between them. In germline, CDR1 is MNHNS, CDR2 SASEGT. The CDR3 loop reads CASSEFSSGPGRTSGANVLTF. The CDR3 nucleotides read TGTGCCAGCAGTGAATTTTCATCGGGTCCCGGGCGGACTTCTGGGGCCAACGTCCTGACTTTC.

This clone has more than one count but fewer than ten. The chain uses TRBV19 and TRBJ2-5, with a possible D match to TRBD2 (7 bases). Germline V gene data show CDR1 as LNHDA and CDR2 as SQIVND (reference sequence). This CDR3 has 15 amino acids. Trimming removed 4 bases at V and 5 bases at J, with 17 bases between. The CDR3 DNA reads TGTGCCAGTAGTAGGGGGGGGCCGACGGGGGAGACCCAGTACTTC. Translation gives CASSRGGPTGETQYF.

The CDR3 here is CASSPGGLDYEQYF. DNA for the CDR3: TGTGCCAGCAGCCCGGGAGGACTGGACTACGAGCAGTACTTC. The chain couples TRBV5-6 to TRBJ2-7, with 7 bases identical to TRBD2. J was trimmed by 3 bases and V by 4 bases; bases with no gene match: 7. The CDR3 contains 14 residues. Germline values: CDR1 SGHDT, CDR2 YYEEEE.

The V call is TRBV6-5, the J call TRBJ1-2, with D uncertain. There are 15 residues in the CDR3. The germline gives CDR1 MNHEY, CDR2 SVGAGI. The ends were cut back, 6 bases at V and 8 bases at J, with 22 bases in the middle. CDR3 protein: CASRTQFTGSGGYTF. Written as DNA, the CDR3 is TGTGCCAGCAGGACTCAGTTCACTGGATCCGGGGGCTACACCTTC.

V and J are TRBV27 and TRBJ1-2; 7 bases are a match to TRBD1. The CDR3 extends over 14 amino acids. Losses at the gene ends were 9 bases for V and 0 bases for J; bases not matched to a gene: 7. The V gene's germline CDR1 is MNHEY and CDR2 SMNVEV (reference sequence). As DNA, the CDR3 is TGTGCCAGTAGATACAGGGGCCCTAACTATGGCTACACCTTC. This sequence encodes CASRYRGPNYGYTF.

The V and J genes are TRBV6-1 and TRBJ1-2, with 8 nucleotides matching TRBD1. The J segment lost 4 bases and the V segment lost 2 bases, leaving 6 bases of the junction unmatched. This CDR3 is 15 amino acids long. Germline V gives CDR1 MNHNS, CDR2 SASEGT. This CDR3 reads CASSESGQGGYGYTF. DNA of the CDR3: TGTGCCAGCAGTGAATCAGGACAGGGTGGCTATGGCTACACCTTC.

This chain links TRBV7-8 with TRBJ1-2; D unclear. Trimming pared 1 base from V and 4 bases from J, leaving 16 bases between. The CDR3 is made up of 16 amino acids. The V gene's germline CDR1 is SGHVS and CDR2 FQNEAQ. The CDR3 loop is CASSLGETVLGYGYTF. As DNA, the CDR3 is TGTGCCAGCAGCTTAGGGGAGACGGTCCTGGGCTATGGCTACACCTTC.

The chain couples TRBV30 to TRBJ2-5; D perhaps matches TRBD2 (6 bases). Germline V CDR1 and CDR2: GTSNPN, SVGIG (reference sequence). This CDR3 is 13 amino acids long. Trimming stripped 3 bases from V and 4 bases from J, with 12 bases between. The CDR3 loop reads CAWREGAIETQYF. CDR3 bases: TGTGCCTGGAGGGAGGGAGCCATAGAGACCCAGTACTTC.

This chain connects TRBV7-6 to TRBJ2-7, with TRBD1 matching 9 bases. J was trimmed by 1 base and V by 5 bases; bases with no gene match: 9. The length of the CDR3 is 16 residues. CDR1 is SGHVS and CDR2 is FNYEAQ in the germline V gene. CDR3 loop: CASSPYPGQGSYEQYF. Here the CDR3 DNA reads TGTGCCAGCAGCCCCTATCCGGGACAGGGATCCTACGAGCAGTACTTC.

The count of this clone is one. The rearrangement uses TRBV5-1 and TRBJ2-3; D is ambiguous. V lost 0 bases, J lost 5 bases, and 4 bases lay in between. The CDR3 spans 12 residues. Germline values: CDR1 SGHRS, CDR2 YFSETQ. The CDR3 here is CASSLAGDTQYF. In DNA, the CDR3 is TGCGCCAGCAGCTTGGCCGGAGATACGCAGTATTTT.

This clone came up once. V is TRBV30 and J is TRBJ2-7; D may be TRBD1 (5 bases). CDR3 length equals 16 residues. CDR1 and CDR2 from the germline V gene are GTSNPN and SVGIG (reference sequence). V was shortened by 4 bases and J by 1 base, with 20 bases between the two germline ends. CDR3: CAWNVAGLKKSYEQYF. The CDR3 DNA reads TGTGCCTGGAATGTGGCAGGGTTGAAAAAGTCCTACGAGCAGTACTTC. Together with reference TRBV30 and TRBJ2-7, the CDR3 gives the full variable domain: SQTIHQWPATLVQPVGSPLSLECTVEGTSNPNLYWYRQAAGRGLQLLFYSVGIGQISSEVPQNLSASRPQDRQFILSSKKLLLSDSGFYLCAWNVAGLKKSYEQYFGPGTRLTVT.

This clone was detected many times. V usage is TRBV29-1 and J usage is TRBJ2-1; D call uncertain. V was trimmed by 2 bases and J by 5 bases, leaving 7 bases between them. The CDR3 runs 12 residues. Germline CDR1 and CDR2: SQVTM and ANQGSEA. CDR3: CSVEQADNEQFF. The CDR3 DNA follows: TGCAGCGTTGAACAGGCAGACAATGAGCAGTTCTTC.